This T cell receptor (beta chain) appears in the sequencing data of a study of regulatory T cells in long-lasting Graves disease (dated by TCRdb to the early 2020s). For the wider study: In the newly diagnosed Graves' disease group, patients had been taking antithyroid drugs for less than 3 months. Persistent Graves' disease patients were compared with newly diagnosed Graves' disease patients by peripheral blood TCR sequencing and RNA sequencing. The study was conducted in China and was registered as a clinical trial. A total of around 33 samples underwent TCR sequencing, from around 13 patients with persistent Graves' disease and approximately 20 patients with newly diagnosed Graves' disease.

Inclusive of the bounding cysteine and phenylalanine, the CDR3 is 16 residues long. The read is trimmed to its CDR3 DNA, 48 bases read in frame from base 1. Based on the germline V gene, the CDR1 and CDR2 sequences are MNHEY and SVGEGT. Trimmed from V: 6 bases; trimmed from J: 4 bases; junction bases lacking a gene match: 14. Per the publication, the time point label means: newly diagnosed GD, antithyroid drugs for less than 3 months. RNA was extracted from PBMCs in TRIzol for both TCR sequencing and RNA sequencing. The diagnosis of Graves' disease was made according to American Thyroid Association guidelines. Recruitment of patients was carried out at an endocrinology department in Xi'an, China. From each patient, 8 to 10 milliliters of peripheral blood was collected into an EDTA anticoagulant tube. Ficoll Paque Plus density gradient separation was used to isolate PBMCs, and no additional T cell sorting was done. An Agilent 2100 Bioanalyzer and agarose gel were used to check RNA quality, while a NanoDrop 2000 measured RNA concentration.

General study outcomes and caveats: Patients with persistent disease shared more public clonotypes (around 3,000) than newly diagnosed patients did (nearly 1,000). The authors noted that the small sample size was a limitation that may lower accuracy. Compared with newly diagnosed patients, patients with persistent Graves' disease had lower TCR Shannon entropy and fewer highly expanded clones, which suggests clonal expansion. Sequencing and analysis were restricted to the TCR beta chain. Only peripheral blood was studied, because thyroid tissue, the primary lesion, was inaccessible. Preferential use of TRBV28, TRBJ1-2 and TRBJ2-5 was observed in persistent disease, whereas TRBV20-1 and TRBJ2-1 were favored in newly diagnosed disease.

The library relied on multiplex PCR. TCRdb names Illumina HiSeq 4000 as the instrument used. To build TCR beta libraries, CDR3 regions were amplified by Arm-PCR using iRepertoire HTBI primers. Before sequencing, the PCR products underwent gel purification. As for the authors' bioinformatics: A total of roughly 65 TRBV and approximately 13 TRBJ segments were identified across samples and were used for gene usage analysis of CDR3 amino acid clonotypes. Filtered high-quality paired reads were merged into contigs using COPE and FqMerger. BLAST was used to align contigs to IMGT TRBV, TRBD and TRBJ reference genes, and CDR3 was defined according to IMGT. Any clonotype with a frequency above 0.1% was classified as a highly expanded clone. Shannon entropy was used to measure repertoire diversity, and the Gini coefficient was used to measure V-J evenness. A clonotype was considered public if more than one individual shared it. TCRdb took the public reads, trimmed them with fastp at Q25, ran MiXCR for clone calling and kept in-frame beta chains. Duplicate CDR3 protein sequences are folded into a single record with the most common DNA and genes. None of the V and J calls come from the authors' own analysis; TCRdb made them. The sample data list under 450,000 distinct CDR3 sequences, and 10% to 15% of these were observed just once. Around 18% of the sample goes to the ten largest clones.

This clonotype was counted ten times or more. The antigen it recognizes is unknown. The sample holds no much larger clone one base away, and base qualities are not on file. The same sample was also studied in work on T cells in Graves' hyperthyroidism and ophthalmopathy. That second publication adds: Stable Graves' hyperthyroidism was defined as the absence of progression to ophthalmopathy over 18 months of follow-up. Hyperthyroidism patients were aged 18 to 65 years and newly diagnosed, with disease duration of less than 2 months. Exclusion was applied to patients with uncontrolled infections, other autoimmune diseases, pregnancy or lactation. Diagnoses were established on the basis of clinical symptoms, serum thyroxine and TRAb, thyroid ultrasound, and orbital computed tomography. A first-round RT-PCR of the TCR CDR3 used the HTBI primer set with the Qiagen OneStep RT-PCR kit. Most expanded thyroid clonotypes (frequency above 0.001) were also found in blood, which suggests that blood repertoires may mirror thyroid immune responses. A model built on a 13 V-J signature distinguished ophthalmopathy from stable hyperthyroidism, reaching 85% to 90% sensitivity and 81.08% specificity in cross-validation and 80%/75% in testing. In validation, progression to ophthalmopathy was predicted by the model with 70.59% sensitivity and under 85% specificity, a median of 6.5 months before onset. TCR V-J signatures able to tell the groups apart were searched for in a discovery cohort of approximately 95 patients, of whom around 42 had Graves' ophthalmopathy and around 56 had stable Graves' hyperthyroidism. Prospective prediction of ophthalmopathy was tested in an independent validation cohort consisting of 18 to 20 hyperthyroidism patients and more than 15 patients who later progressed to ophthalmopathy. For training and testing, the roughly 100 patients in the discovery cohort were randomly divided in a 7:3 ratio. Thyroid tissue and blood T-cell repertoires from six Graves' hyperthyroidism patients were also compared in the study. Following sampling, methimazole starting at 30 mg daily was given to hyperthyroidism patients, and high-dose intravenous methylprednisolone was given to ophthalmopathy patients. A second multiplex PCR round built the libraries, followed by size selection and purification. The libraries were sequenced on an Illumina HiSeq2000 using paired-end 100 bp reads. SOAPnuke was used to process the raw data, throwing out any read that contained adapters or uncalled bases, had a mean Phred below 15, or lacked an exact constant-primer or identifier match. COPE v1.2.5 was used to merge high-quality paired reads, and clonotypes were defined as unique nucleotide sequences. MiTCR v1.1 was used to align clonotypes to the IMGT TRBV, TRBD and TRBJ reference segments. The analysis included only V-J combinations with a frequency above 0.0001, which together covered around 99% of the repertoires. A TCS score was defined as the ratio of F50 (clonal expansion) to E x V (chaos), with BLOSUM62-based TCRdist applied between CDR3 peptides within each V-J. Welch's t-statistics and random forest reduced approximately 520 V-J features to 10 to 15, which were used in a naive Bayes classifier (R e1071). Sample size was not statistically predetermined, and investigators were not blinded to group allocation. TCR Vbeta CDR3 sequencing of approximately 140 peripheral blood samples (around 45 ophthalmopathy, about 74 hyperthyroidism and about 17 progressor patients) is reported in the paper.

This specimen consisted of peripheral blood mononuclear cells (PBMCs), obtained at new diagnosis, from a patient treated with antithyroid drugs. The sequence derives from a woman between 18 and 29 years old with Graves disease. Donor details come from another sample of the same person, matched by shared clones. This chain joins TRBV6-2 or TRBV6-3 to TRBJ1-2; 7 of the junction bases match TRBD1. CDR3 region: CASSHLGTAGIYGYTF. The nucleotide sequence reads TGTGCCAGCAGCCATCTGGGGACAGCCGGAATCTATGGCTACACCTTC.